Below are 32 T cell receptor beta chains sequenced from a single sample in a study of blood T cell repertoires in COVID-19. Measured with immunoSEQ multiplex PCR; TCRdb has only the in-frame clones, and not every one. Here the sample spans approximately 480,000 clones, around 90% being singletons. The sequencing input was PBMCs or T cells enriched from blood (not recorded which). The receptor set was obtained from a young woman who had recovered from COVID-19.

V usage is TRBV7-6 and J usage is TRBJ2-3, with 9 positions matching TRBD2. This CDR3 is 17 amino acids long. Germline CDR1 SGHVS, CDR2 FNYEAQ. Trimming removed 2 bases from V and 1 base from J; junction bases left unmatched: 7. CDR3 protein: CASSLNSQRGGTDTQYF. CDR3 bases: TGTGCCAGCAGCTTAAATAGCCAGCGGGGGGGCACAGATACGCAGTATTTT.

The CDR3 DNA follows: TGTGCCAGCGCTCAGGGTTTCAATCAGCCCCAGCATTTT. It encodes CASAQGFNQPQHF. This sequence joins TRBV6-5 and TRBJ1-5; TRBD1 is a possible D gene (5 bases). Germline CDR1 reads MNHEY; CDR2 reads SVGAGI. The CDR3 covers 13 residues. V was cut by 8 bases and J by 3 bases, with 11 bases left in between.

The rearrangement joins TRBV5-1 to TRBJ2-1; D might be TRBD2 (5 bases). From germline, CDR1 is SGHRS and CDR2 YFSETQ. The CDR3 has 13 amino acids. V was clipped by 4 bases and J by 10 bases, with 15 bases between them. The CDR3, as DNA: TGCGCCAGCAGCGAGGGATTTTATATAGAGCAGTTCTTC. Translated, it gives CASSEGFYIEQFF.

The chain links TRBV28 to TRBJ1-2; 8 bases line up with TRBD1. The CDR3 contains 15 residues. V shed 1 base, J shed 8 bases, and the junction held 9 bases outside the gene matches. Per the germline V gene, CDR1 is MDHEN and CDR2 is SYDVKM. The CDR3 nucleotides read TGTGCCAGCAGTTTATATGGTCAGGGGGCGGGAGGCTACACCTTC. It encodes CASSLYGQGAGGYTF.

The chain employs TRBV6-5 and TRBJ1-6, with D hard to call. CDR1 MNHEY and CDR2 SVGAGI come from the germline V gene. This CDR3 has 15 amino acids. V was shortened by 8 bases and J by 0 bases, with 11 bases between the two germline ends. CDR3 DNA sequence: TGTGCCAGCGTTTGGTCCGGCTCCTATAATTCACCCCTCCACTTT. Protein sequence: CASVWSGSYNSPLHF.

The chain carries TRBV10-3 and TRBJ2-2, with D possibly TRBD2 on 5 matching bases. The CDR3 runs 14 residues. V lost 11 bases and J 2 bases, leaving 15 bases between the germline ends. The germline CDR1 and CDR2 sequences are ENHRY and SYGVKD. The CDR3 coding sequence is TGTGCCTCCAGCGGAGTGGGTAACACCGGGGAGCTGTTTTTT. Residues: CASSGVGNTGELFF.

This clone has only one observation. J is TRBJ2-7 and V is TRBV19, with 7 nucleotides matching TRBD1. The J segment lost 5 bases and the V segment lost 9 bases, leaving 19 bases of the junction unmatched. The germline V gene encodes CDR1 LNHDA and CDR2 SQIVND (reference sequence). The CDR3 contains 16 residues. The CDR3 loop is CASSSGGYPPAHEQYF. For the CDR3, the DNA is TGTGCCAGCAGCTCAGGGGGTTACCCCCCGGCCCACGAGCAGTACTTC.

The chain is built from TRBV9 and TRBJ1-6; D ambiguous. Trimming removed 0 bases from V and 10 bases from J, with 14 bases in between. Germline CDR1 reads SGDLS; CDR2 reads YYNGEE. CDR3 length: 15 amino acids. In DNA form, the CDR3 reads TGTGCCAGCAGCGTAGAGAGGGCAGGAGGATCACCCCTCCACTTT. This encodes CASSVERAGGSPLHF. Filled out from reference TRBV9 and TRBJ1-6, the complete variable domain reads DSGVTQTPKHLITATGQRVTLRCSPRSGDLSVYWYQQSLDQGLQFLIQYYNGEERAKGNILERFSAQQFPDLHSELNLSSLELGDSALYFCASSVERAGGSPLHFGNGTRLTVT.

The chain combines TRBV11-2 with TRBJ1-4; a weak D match, TRBD1 (5 bases). The CDR3 covers 14 residues. V lost 5 bases and J 2 bases, leaving 9 bases between the germline ends. Looked up from germline, CDR1 is SGHAT and CDR2 is FQNNGV. As DNA, the CDR3 is TGTGCCAGCAGCCAGGGTGGCACTAATGAAAAACTGTTTTTT. This translates into CASSQGGTNEKLFF.

The V gene is TRBV9, the J gene TRBJ2-1; TRBD2 matches 9 bases. Per the germline V gene, CDR1 is SGDLS and CDR2 is YYNGEE. The length of the CDR3 is 15 residues. Losses at the gene ends were 5 bases for V and 4 bases for J; bases not matched to a gene: 7. CDR3 coding DNA: TGTGCCAGCAGTGCAAGACTAGCGGAGTACAATGAGCAGTTCTTC. Protein sequence: CASSARLAEYNEQFF.

The chain has TRBV3-1 (or the pseudogene TRBV3-2) and TRBJ2-7; TRBD2 matches at 8 bases. Germline CDR1 reads LGHDT; CDR2 reads YNNKEL (reference sequence). The junction had 9 bases not matched to a gene; V was cut back by 4 bases and J by 7 bases. CDR3 length: 14 residues. The CDR3 DNA sequence: TGTGCCAGCAGCCGAGCGGGGGCCCTTGGGGAGCAGTACTTC. As protein: CASSRAGALGEQYF.

This clone was seen a few times. The V gene is TRBV7-9, the J gene TRBJ1-3; the D is unclear. This CDR3 comprises 16 residues. The V gene lost 1 base and the J gene lost 3 bases, with 13 bases spanning the gap. Germline CDR1 and CDR2: SEHNR and FQNEAQ (reference sequence). This CDR3 is CASSLGSRVFGNTIYF. In nucleotides, the CDR3 is TGTGCCAGCAGCTTAGGATCCCGGGTTTTTGGAAACACCATATATTTT. Complete variable domain (other parts from reference TRBV7-9 and TRBJ1-3): DTGVSQNPRHKITKRGQNVTFRCDPISEHNRLYWYRQTLGQGPEFLTYFQNEAQLEKSRLLSDRFSAERPKGSFSTLEIQRTEQGDSAMYLCASSLGSRVFGNTIYFGEGSWLTVV.

J is TRBJ2-5 and V is TRBV28; 9 bases are a match to TRBD2. This CDR3 contains 16 residues. With V trimmed by 1 base and J by 1 base, 4 bases remained unmatched. Per the germline V gene, CDR1 is MDHEN and CDR2 is SYDVKM. In DNA, the CDR3 is TGTGCCAGCAGTTTATCGGGAGCGGGGGGCCAAGAGACCCAGTACTTC. Protein: CASSLSGAGGQETQYF.

This rearrangement joins TRBV6-5 to TRBJ1-5; possible D gene TRBD1, 5 bases. Germline values: CDR1 MNHEY, CDR2 SVGAGI. This CDR3 is 14 amino acids long. V lost 2 bases, J lost 7 bases, and 12 bases lay in between. Here the CDR3 DNA reads TGTGCCAGCAGTTACGGTTGGGAGGGGCAGCCCCAGCATTTT. It codes for CASSYGWEGQPQHF.

The chain carries TRBV2 and TRBJ2-1; weak D call: TRBD2 (5 bases). The CDR3 loop spans 14 amino acids. Germline V CDR1 and CDR2: SNHLY, FYNNEI. Trimming took off 8 bases at V and 6 bases at J, with 17 bases between the two ends. CDR3 sequence: CASEAAITFNEQFF. CDR3 bases: TGTGCCAGCGAAGCGGCTATCACGTTCAATGAGCAGTTCTTC.

This chain connects TRBV10-3 to TRBJ2-1; D is unresolved. From germline, CDR1 is ENHRY and CDR2 SYGVKD. The CDR3 totals 12 residues. The ends were cut back, 1 base at V and 7 bases at J, with 5 bases in the middle. Here the CDR3 reads CAISEFENEQFF. In DNA, the CDR3 is TGTGCCATCAGTGAGTTTGAGAATGAGCAGTTCTTC.

The chain has TRBV19 and TRBJ1-2; the match to TRBD1 covers 11 bases. Trimming took 0 bases from V and 7 from J; bases not matched to a gene: 10. CDR1 LNHDA and CDR2 SQIVND come from the germline V gene (reference sequence). The length of the CDR3 is 17 residues. The CDR3 loop reads CASSIDRGTGGSGGYTF. The DNA of the CDR3 is TGTGCCAGTAGTATAGATCGTGGGACAGGGGGAAGTGGTGGCTACACCTTC. The whole variable domain, filled in from reference TRBV19 and TRBJ1-2, reads DGGITQSPKYLFRKEGQNVTLSCEQNLNHDAMYWYRQDPGQGLRLIYYSQIVNDFQKGDIAEGYSVSREKKESFPLTVTSAQKNPTAFYLCASSIDRGTGGSGGYTFGSGTRLTVV.

The rearrangement uses TRBV6-1 and TRBJ1-5, with a weak D call TRBD1 (6 bases). V was cut by 1 base and J by 7 bases, with 11 bases left in between. CDR3 length: 14 amino acids. The germline CDR1 and CDR2 sequences are MNHNS and SASEGT. The DNA for the CDR3 is TGTGCCAGCAGTGAAGTGGGGGCGGACCAGCCCCAGCATTTT. This codes for CASSEVGADQPQHF.

The rearrangement uses TRBV5-4 and TRBJ2-7; 8 bases fit TRBD2. Germline V gene data show CDR1 as SGHNT and CDR2 as YYREEE (reference sequence). This CDR3 spans 13 amino acids. The trim removed 2 bases at V and 5 bases at J, leaving 3 bases unmatched. CDR3 loop: CASSLSGGNEQYF. The CDR3 region has the DNA TGTGCCAGCAGCTTAAGCGGGGGTAACGAGCAGTACTTC.

V and J are TRBV12-5 and TRBJ1-5; no clear D. Trimming removed 8 bases at V and 4 bases at J, with 3 bases between. Germline CDR1 is LGHNT and CDR2 is FRNRAP. This CDR3 contains 10 residues. The CDR3 DNA is TGTGCTAGTACAAATCAGCCCCAGCATTTT. This sequence encodes CASTNQPQHF.

This chain uses TRBV19 with TRBJ1-1; 7 bases line up with TRBD1. The junction had 10 bases not matched to a gene; V was cut back by 6 bases and J by 0 bases. The CDR3 is 16 amino acids. Germline CDR1 and CDR2: LNHDA and SQIVND (reference sequence). The CDR3 here is CASSPLEGQLNTEAFF. As DNA, the CDR3 is TGTGCCAGTAGCCCCCTGGAGGGACAGCTGAACACTGAAGCTTTCTTT.

The chain uses TRBV6-6 and TRBJ1-5, with D perhaps TRBD1 (6 bases). Germline V gives CDR1 MNHNY, CDR2 SVGAGI (reference sequence). Trimming left V 2 bases short and J 7 bases short, with 12 bases between. The CDR3 is 14 residues long. The CDR3 coding sequence is TGTGCCAGCAGTTACGGTAGGGGGAACCAGCCCCAGCATTTT. The encoded protein is CASSYGRGNQPQHF.

A single count supports this clone. The gene calls are TRBV5-1 and TRBJ2-7; TRBD2 matches 10 bases. Germline values: CDR1 SGHRS, CDR2 YFSETQ. V dropped 2 bases and J dropped 7; count of bases not matched to a gene: 9. This CDR3 contains 15 residues. CDR3 in DNA: TGCGCCAGCAGCTTTACTAGCGGGGTCGGGAGAGAGCAGTACTTC. This sequence encodes CASSFTSGVGREQYF.

This sequence joins TRBV7-6 and TRBJ2-1; unclear D gene. The CDR3 runs to 15 residues. Germline V gives CDR1 SGHVS, CDR2 FNYEAQ. V was cut by 4 bases and J by 6 bases, with 16 bases left in between. The CDR3 sequence: CASSSRVGRVNEQFF. The DNA of the CDR3 is TGTGCCAGCAGCTCACGCGTGGGCCGTGTCAATGAGCAGTTCTTC.

CDR3 sequence reads: CAISGITGPGELFF. In nucleotides, the CDR3 is TGTGCCATCAGTGGAATAACAGGGCCCGGGGAGCTGTTTTTT. The chain is built from TRBV10-3 and TRBJ2-2, with TRBD1 as a possible D gene (6 bases). Trimming pared 4 bases from V and 6 bases from J, leaving 12 bases between. This CDR3 has 14 residues. CDR1 is ENHRY and CDR2 is SYGVKD in the germline V gene.

The chain uses TRBV27 and TRBJ1-2; D perhaps matches TRBD1 (5 bases). The CDR3 sequence is 17 residues long. Germline V gene lookup returns CDR1 MNHEY and CDR2 SMNVEV (reference sequence). The V and J ends lost 3 bases and 4 bases respectively, with 21 bases between them. The CDR3 reads CASSLGMAQEGIYGYTF. The CDR3 nucleotides read TGTGCCAGCAGTTTGGGTATGGCCCAGGAGGGGATCTATGGCTACACCTTC.

The chain has TRBV9 and TRBJ2-7, with TRBD2 identical over 8 bases. Looked up from germline, CDR1 is SGDLS and CDR2 is YYNGEE. This CDR3 is built from 15 residues. After removal of 3 bases from V and 4 bases from J, the junction contained 9 bases not matched to a gene. The CDR3, as DNA: TGTGCCAGCAGCGACCAAACGGGGGGGAAGTACGAGCAGTACTTC. This sequence encodes CASSDQTGGKYEQYF.

This chain uses TRBV5-1 with TRBJ1-2, with D possibly being TRBD1 (6 bases). V gave up 6 bases and J gave up 4 bases, with 16 bases separating them. This CDR3 region has 14 residues. Germline V gene data show CDR1 as SGHRS and CDR2 as YFSETQ. The CDR3 DNA reads TGCGCCAGCAATGCGGACACAGGGAGCTATGGCTACACCTTC. Translated, it gives CASNADTGSYGYTF.

V usage is TRBV25-1 and J usage is TRBJ1-4; D remains unclear. CDR1 and CDR2 (germline): MGHDK, SYGVNS. V was shortened by 2 bases and J by 5 bases, with 9 bases between the two germline ends. CDR3 length: 14 amino acids. The CDR3 DNA sequence: TGTGCCAGCAGTGAACCGGTCTCAAATGAAAAACTGTTTTTT. It is translated as CASSEPVSNEKLFF.

The chain is built from TRBV15 and TRBJ2-5; 7 bases line up with TRBD2. Germline assignment: CDR1 LNHNV and CDR2 YYDKDF (reference sequence). The CDR3 totals 16 residues. Trimming took 3 bases from V and 4 from J; bases not matched to a gene: 11. The CDR3 DNA reads TGTGCCACCAGCAGGGGGCAGGGAGGGATTTTAGAGACCCAGTACTTC. This gives the protein CATSRGQGGILETQYF.

The chain combines TRBV10-3 with TRBJ1-1; 8 bases map to TRBD1. The CDR3 spans 15 residues. CDR1 ENHRY and CDR2 SYGVKD come from the germline V gene. Trimming took 4 bases from V and 4 from J; bases not matched to a gene: 8. CDR3 region: CAISGSGGSGTEAFF. CDR3 nucleotides: TGTGCCATCAGTGGCTCAGGGGGCTCGGGCACTGAAGCTTTCTTT.

This clone was counted once. This same CDR3 is encoded by further DNA sequences in the sample. The V gene is TRBV5-1, the J gene TRBJ2-5; D possibly corresponds to TRBD1 (5 bases). V was shortened by 2 bases and J by 5 bases, with 7 bases between the two germline ends. The CDR3 runs 12 residues. Germline V gene sequence: CDR1 SGHRS, CDR2 YFSETQ. The CDR3 nucleotides read TGCGCCAGCAGCTTATCAGGGGAGACCCAGTACTTC. Amino acid sequence: CASSLSGETQYF.